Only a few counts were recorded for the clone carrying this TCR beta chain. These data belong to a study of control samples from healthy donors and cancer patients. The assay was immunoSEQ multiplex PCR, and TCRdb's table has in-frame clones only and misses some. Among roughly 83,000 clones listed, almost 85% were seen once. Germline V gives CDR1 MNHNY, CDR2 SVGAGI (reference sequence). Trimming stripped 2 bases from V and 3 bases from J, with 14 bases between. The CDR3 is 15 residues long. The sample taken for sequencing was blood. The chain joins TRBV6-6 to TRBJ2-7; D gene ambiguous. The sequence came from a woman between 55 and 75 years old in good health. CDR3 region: CASSYDPDTGYEQYF. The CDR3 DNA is TGTGCCAGCAGTTACGACCCAGACACCGGCTACGAGCAGTACTTC.